What follows are 9 T cell receptor beta chains derived from one specimen sequenced in a study of blood T cell repertoires in COVID-19. Libraries were prepared by immunoSEQ multiplex PCR; TCRdb keeps only in-frame clonotypes and omits some of them. The table has some 300,000 clones, approximately 89% seen once. Sequencing was done on a sample of PBMCs or T cells enriched from blood (not recorded which). These receptor sequences come from a woman between 40 and 50 years old who had recovered from COVID-19.

The rearrangement links TRBV19 to TRBJ2-2; D uncertain. Deletions cut 2 bases from V and 5 bases from J, with 3 bases between. Germline CDR1 and CDR2: LNHDA and SQIVND (reference sequence). This CDR3 contains 12 residues. CDR3: CASSIITGELFF. The DNA for the CDR3 is TGTGCCAGTAGTATAATAACCGGGGAGCTGTTTTTT. Based on the CDR3 plus reference TRBV19 and TRBJ2-2, the full variable domain is DGGITQSPKYLFRKEGQNVTLSCEQNLNHDAMYWYRQDPGQGLRLIYYSQIVNDFQKGDIAEGYSVSREKKESFPLTVTSAQKNPTAFYLCASSIITGELFFGEGSRLTVL.

V usage is TRBV7-3 and J usage is TRBJ2-7, with D perhaps TRBD2 (5 bases). In germline, CDR1 is SGHTA, CDR2 FQGTGA. This CDR3 contains 14 residues. Trimming stripped 5 bases from V and 4 bases from J, with 15 bases between. CDR3 nucleotides: TGTGCCAGCAGCCCTAGCCCGGGCCCTTACGAGCAGTACTTC. As protein: CASSPSPGPYEQYF.

V gene TRBV7-2 combines with J gene TRBJ1-6, with 9 positions matching TRBD1. This CDR3 comprises 14 residues. CDR1 and CDR2 from the germline V gene are SGHTA and FQGNSA. V shed 5 bases, J shed 9 bases, and the junction held 5 bases outside the gene matches. CDR3 residues: CASSPGQGPSPLHF. The DNA of the CDR3 is TGTGCCAGCAGCCCGGGACAGGGCCCTTCACCCCTCCACTTT.

The chain couples TRBV6-5 to TRBJ2-7, with 8 positions matching TRBD2. CDR1 and CDR2 (germline): MNHEY, SVGAGI. V lost 3 bases to trimming and J lost 7 bases; unmatched junction nucleotides: 11. The CDR3 has 15 residues. The CDR3 DNA follows: TGTGCCAGCAGTTATTCGGGGGGGAACGCCAGGGAGCAGTACTTC. As protein: CASSYSGGNAREQYF.

This chain connects TRBV10-3 to TRBJ1-3, with D possibly matching TRBD1 (5 bases). Trimming shortened V by 1 base and J by 2 bases, and 9 bases separated the two germline ends. CDR3 size: 15 residues. Germline CDR1 is ENHRY and CDR2 is SYGVKD. The CDR3 DNA follows: TGTGCCATCAGTGAGTTGGAGGGGCCTGGAAACACCATATATTTT. Translation: CAISELEGPGNTIYF.

This sequence joins TRBV18 and TRBJ1-1, with TRBD1 matching over 9 bases. J lost 3 bases, V lost 4 bases, and 6 bases had no gene match. The CDR3 has 15 amino acids. Germline V lookup: CDR1 KGHSH, CDR2 LQKENI. CDR3 sequence reads: CASSQPGQGDTEAFF. CDR3 nucleotide sequence: TGTGCCAGCTCACAACCGGGACAGGGAGACACTGAAGCTTTCTTT.

The genes are TRBV11-2 and TRBJ2-3; the match to TRBD2 covers 7 bases. V gave up 5 bases and J gave up 0 bases; unmatched junction bases: 5. Germline V CDR1 and CDR2: SGHAT, FQNNGV. The CDR3 is 15 amino acids. The CDR3: CASSPSGTSTDTQYF. The CDR3 DNA follows: TGTGCCAGCAGCCCTAGCGGAACTAGCACAGATACGCAGTATTTT.

V usage is TRBV28 and J usage is TRBJ2-1; D perhaps matches TRBD1 (6 bases). Germline CDR1 reads MDHEN; CDR2 reads SYDVKM. This CDR3 comprises 15 residues. V lost 7 bases to trimming and J lost 8 bases, with 21 bases between them. For the CDR3, the DNA is TGTGCCAGCAAAACTGGGACATTCCATAAAGATGAGCAGTTCTTC. This codes for CASKTGTFHKDEQFF.

This chain connects TRBV18 to TRBJ1-3; D not certain. CDR3 length: 14 residues. V was shortened by 3 bases and J by 1 base, with 7 bases between the two germline ends. Germline-derived CDR1 and CDR2 are KGHSH and LQKENI. The CDR3 DNA is TGTGCCAGCTCACCTACAGTATCTGGAAACACCATATATTTT. Translated: CASSPTVSGNTIYF.